In this sample, the clone carrying this T cell receptor (beta chain) turned up once. This sample was taken from a study of OX40 agonist ivuxolimab in advanced cancers. Study overall: A male proportion of about 80% was recorded, with mean age 60 years and range about 20 to 79.

CDR3 length: 15 amino acids. Germline V gives CDR1 LGHNA, CDR2 YSLEER. The V gene end was trimmed by 3 bases and the J gene end by 3 bases; junction bases not matched to a gene: 7. The repertoire was sequenced with immunoSEQ multiplex PCR; TCRdb's copy has only in-frame clones and lacks some. The sample lists about 62,000 clones, approximately 79% occurring once. Sequences were derived from CD4+ or CD8+ T cells sorted from blood, sampled in a trial of the OX40 agonist ivuxolimab. The chain has TRBV4-3 and TRBJ2-7; 8 bases align to TRBD1. The TCR was taken from an adult with an advanced solid tumor such as melanoma, head and neck, liver or kidney cancer. The CDR3 nucleotides are TGCGCCAGCAGCCAGAACATCGGACAGGGCTACGAGCAGTACTTC. This translates into CASSQNIGQGYEQYF.